The 25 T cell receptor beta chains given below trace back to one sample, sequenced in a study of shared clonotypes between healthy human individuals. Sequencing used immunoSEQ multiplex PCR; TCRdb keeps in-frame clones, though not all of them. The top ten clones hold approximately 22% of a sample with almost 700,000 clones, 92% of them seen once. It was CD45RO-negative cells, positively selected for CCR7, that made up naive CD8 cells, with terminally differentiated effector memory CD45RA+ cells excluded. The sample comprised naive CD8+ T cells sorted from blood. The receptors come from a man aged 25 to 40 in good health.

The sample holds a few counts of this clone. The chain employs TRBV27 and TRBJ2-3, with 8 bases fitting TRBD2. Germline CDR1 MNHEY, CDR2 SMNVEV (reference sequence). The trim removed 5 bases at V and 2 bases at J, leaving 15 bases unmatched. This CDR3 comprises 18 residues. CDR3 nucleotides: TGTGCCAGCAGTCCCTTAGCCACCGGGAGGGCCCTCACAGATACGCAGTATTTT. It encodes CASSPLATGRALTDTQYF.

The V and J genes are TRBV28 and TRBJ2-7; the match to TRBD1 covers 8 bases. The CDR3 has 17 residues. Germline CDR1 MDHEN, CDR2 SYDVKM. V shed 10 bases and J 2 bases; nucleotides not matched to a gene: 19. The CDR3 DNA is TGTGCCAAGAATCAAGGCAGGGGGCAAGGCACTCCCTACGAGCAGTACTTC. As protein: CAKNQGRGQGTPYEQYF.

The V call is TRBV29-1, the J call TRBJ2-1; tentatively, D is TRBD1 (6 bases). This CDR3 is 12 amino acids long. CDR1 is SQVTM and CDR2 is ANQGSEA in the germline V gene. The V end was cut by 1 base, the J end by 9 bases, with 10 bases between. In DNA form, the CDR3 reads TGCAGCGTTGAAGCAGGGGATGGTGAGCAGTTCTTC. Translation: CSVEAGDGEQFF.

V usage is TRBV6-5 and J usage is TRBJ2-7, with TRBD2 identical over 8 bases. The CDR3 has 14 amino acids. Germline V gene lookup returns CDR1 MNHEY and CDR2 SVGAGI. With 6 bases clipped from V and 5 bases from J, the junction kept 9 bases outside the gene matches. The DNA for the CDR3 is TGTGCCAGCAGAAGCCCGGGACTAGGCCACGAGCAGTACTTC. Translated: CASRSPGLGHEQYF.

The chain uses TRBV28 and TRBJ2-7; D is unresolved. This CDR3 is 13 amino acids long. Germline loops: CDR1 MDHEN, CDR2 SYDVKM. With 4 bases removed from V and 4 bases from J, the gap between germline ends came to 11 bases. The CDR3 spells CASSSGVGYEQYF. In DNA form, the CDR3 reads TGTGCCAGCAGTTCTGGGGTTGGGTACGAGCAGTACTTC. Together with reference TRBV28 and TRBJ2-7, the CDR3 gives the full variable domain: DVKVTQSSRYLVKRTGEKVFLECVQDMDHENMFWYRQDPGLGLRLIYFSYDVKMKEKGDIPEGYSVSREKKERFSLILESASTNQTSMYLCASSSGVGYEQYFGPGTRLTVT.

The chain employs TRBV11-2 and TRBJ1-5, with 7 bases fitting TRBD1. CDR3 length equals 15 residues. The V gene end was trimmed by 5 bases and the J gene end by 0 bases; junction bases not matched to a gene: 4. Germline V CDR1 and CDR2: SGHAT, FQNNGV. CDR3 sequence: CASSETGYSNQPQHF. CDR3 sequence (DNA): TGTGCCAGCAGCGAGACAGGGTATAGCAATCAGCCCCAGCATTTT.

The sample holds a few counts of this clone. Other DNA sequences from this sample encode an identical CDR3 as well. This chain links TRBV2 with TRBJ1-4; D not resolved. The V gene's germline CDR1 is SNHLY and CDR2 FYNNEI. The CDR3 totals 11 residues. Between the trimmed V and J ends, which lost 6 bases and 7 bases, there was a span of 6 bases. The CDR3 spells CASSGGEKLFF. CDR3 nucleotide sequence: TGTGCCAGCAGCGGAGGTGAAAAACTGTTTTTT.

J is TRBJ2-1 and V is TRBV7-6, with TRBD2 identical over 12 bases. Germline V gives CDR1 SGHVS, CDR2 FNYEAQ. The ends lost 4 bases at V and 8 bases at J; junction bases unmatched: 6. The CDR3 extends over 15 amino acids. The CDR3 loop reads CASSSRTSGIYEQFF. The CDR3 DNA follows: TGTGCCAGCAGCTCCCGGACTAGCGGGATCTATGAGCAGTTCTTC.

In this sample, this clone turned up a few times. J is TRBJ1-2 and V is TRBV20-1; D is ambiguous. Germline assignment: CDR1 DFQATT and CDR2 SNEGSKA (reference sequence). The CDR3 is 11 residues long. Trimming took off 0 bases at V and 6 bases at J, with 5 bases between the two ends. CDR3 loop: CSARDLNGYTF. CDR3 coding DNA: TGCAGTGCTAGAGATCTGAATGGCTACACCTTC.

V is TRBV19 and J is TRBJ1-1, with 7 bases aligning to TRBD1. From germline, CDR1 is LNHDA and CDR2 SQIVND (reference sequence). V trimming: 9 bases; J trimming: 0 bases; junction bases outside the gene matches: 4. The CDR3 is 13 amino acids. CDR3 residues: CASRDRLNTEAFF. The CDR3 nucleotides read TGTGCCAGCCGGGACAGACTGAACACTGAAGCTTTCTTT.

In this sample, this clone turned up once. The same CDR3 arises from other DNA sequences in this sample as well. The chain couples TRBV5-1 to TRBJ2-3; 8 bases match TRBD2. V was clipped by 0 bases and J by 3 bases; unmatched bases: 0. The CDR3 is 14 residues long. The V gene's germline CDR1 is SGHRS and CDR2 YFSETQ. The CDR3 coding sequence is TGCGCCAGCAGCTTGGCGGGAGGGACAGATACGCAGTATTTT. Translation gives CASSLAGGTDTQYF. The full variable domain, its missing parts supplied by reference TRBV5-1 and TRBJ2-3, is KAGVTQTPRYLIKTRGQQVTLSCSPISGHRSVSWYQQTPGQGLQFLFEYFSETQRNKGNFPGRFSGRQFSNSRSEMNVSTLELGDSALYLCASSLAGGTDTQYFGPGTRLTVL.

Only one count was recorded for this clone. The chain combines TRBV12-5 with TRBJ2-3, with a possible D match to TRBD2 (5 bases). V lost 3 bases, J lost 8 bases, and 21 bases lay in between. There are 16 residues in the CDR3. Per germline, CDR1 LGHNT and CDR2 FRNRAP. Here the CDR3 reads CASGFPVGSDGGTQYF. CDR3 DNA: TGTGCTAGTGGTTTCCCGGTAGGTTCGGACGGAGGTACGCAGTATTTT.

Here the CDR3 DNA reads TGCGCCAGCAGCCTTTTACCGGGGCCTACCCGAGAGACCCAGTACTTC. Residues: CASSLLPGPTRETQYF. The genes are TRBV4-1 and TRBJ2-5, with D possibly called TRBD1 or TRBD2 (5 bases each). The CDR3 contains 16 residues. Trimming took off 4 bases at V and 4 bases at J, with 19 bases between the two ends. CDR1 is MGHRA, CDR2 YSYEKL, per germline.

Of note for this clone: The junction differs from germline at one of its ends, possibly a read error. The chain links TRBV27 to TRBJ2-2; D is uncertain. The CDR3 is 16 residues long. Per germline, CDR1 MNHEY and CDR2 SMNVEV (reference sequence). CDR3 protein: CASSPRSNTKTGELFF. DNA of the CDR3: TGTGCCAGCAGTCCACGGAGCAACACGAAGACCGGGGAGCTGTTTTTT.

The sample holds a few counts of this clone. This chain joins TRBV10-3 and TRBJ2-5, with 10 bases aligning to TRBD1. The CDR3 length is 13 residues. J was trimmed by 5 bases and V by 11 bases; bases with no gene match: 8. Germline values: CDR1 ENHRY, CDR2 SYGVKD. The DNA of the CDR3 is TGTGCCGTTCGACAGGGGGCGGAGGAGACCCAGTACTTC. This translates into CAVRQGAEETQYF.

The chain joins TRBV7-9 to TRBJ1-2; 7 bases map to TRBD1. The V segment lost 4 bases and the J segment 8 bases; nucleotides outside the gene matches: 7. The CDR3 consists of 13 residues. Germline V gives CDR1 SEHNR, CDR2 FQNEAQ (reference sequence). CDR3 coding DNA: TGTGCCAGCAGCTACGTTACAGGGGACGGCTACACCTTC. Encoded protein: CASSYVTGDGYTF.

The chain has TRBV9 and TRBJ1-3; the D is unclear. This CDR3 has 14 amino acids. Between the trimmed V and J ends, which lost 2 bases and 0 bases, there was a span of 6 bases. The germline CDR1 and CDR2 sequences are SGDLS and YYNGEE. The CDR3: CASSVESSGNTIYF. In DNA form, the CDR3 reads TGTGCCAGCAGCGTGGAGAGCTCTGGAAACACCATATATTTT.

The V and J genes are TRBV7-2 and TRBJ2-7; D is uncertain. V dropped 4 bases and J dropped 2 bases, with 18 bases sitting between them. This CDR3 spans 16 amino acids. The germline V gene encodes CDR1 SGHTA and CDR2 FQGNSA. Here the CDR3 reads CASSWGSQDFTYEQYF. CDR3 sequence (DNA): TGTGCCAGCAGCTGGGGAAGTCAAGATTTCACCTACGAGCAGTACTTC. The full variable domain, its missing parts supplied by reference TRBV7-2 and TRBJ2-7, is GAGVSQSPSNKVTEKGKDVELRCDPISGHTALYWYRQSLGQGLEFLIYFQGNSAPDKSGLPSDRFSAERTGGSVSTLTIQRTQQEDSAVYLCASSWGSQDFTYEQYFGPGTRLTVT.

The chain uses TRBV27 and TRBJ2-1; 8 bases fit TRBD1. The CDR3 is made up of 15 amino acids. The ends lost 2 bases at V and 7 bases at J; junction bases unmatched: 7. Germline V gene sequence: CDR1 MNHEY, CDR2 SMNVEV (reference sequence). CDR3 nucleotides: TGTGCCAGCAGTTTAGCACAGGGGGTCTGGAATGAGCAGTTCTTC. Protein: CASSLAQGVWNEQFF.

The chain couples TRBV7-9 to TRBJ2-5, with 8 bases aligning to TRBD1. This CDR3 has 15 residues. CDR1 is SEHNR, CDR2 FQNEAQ, per germline (reference sequence). V shed 0 bases and J 4 bases; nucleotides not matched to a gene: 4. The CDR3 is CASSLAQGASETQYF. Written as DNA, the CDR3 is TGTGCCAGCAGCTTAGCGCAGGGGGCCTCAGAGACCCAGTACTTC.

The chain carries TRBV14 and TRBJ2-3, with D possibly matching TRBD2 (6 bases). This CDR3 is 14 amino acids long. Trimming removed 5 bases at V and 2 bases at J, with 11 bases between. CDR1 SGHDN and CDR2 FVKESK come from the germline V gene. CDR3 protein: CASSTRGFTDTQYF. The CDR3, as DNA: TGTGCCAGCAGCACCCGGGGGTTCACAGATACGCAGTATTTT.

The genes are TRBV28 and TRBJ1-5; 7 bases are a match to TRBD1. CDR1 is MDHEN, CDR2 SYDVKM, per germline. V was clipped by 10 bases and J by 5 bases; unmatched bases: 17. The length of the CDR3 is 16 residues. The CDR3 loop is CATLASNRGRHQPQHF. For the CDR3, the DNA is TGTGCCACCTTAGCCAGTAACAGGGGAAGACATCAGCCCCAGCATTTT.

V is TRBV28 and J is TRBJ1-3; D gene uncertain. Germline lookup yields CDR1 MDHEN and CDR2 SYDVKM. The CDR3 has 14 residues. V lost 3 bases and J lost 2, with 8 bases in between. The CDR3 here is CASSFFETGNTIYF. The CDR3 bases are TGTGCCAGCAGTTTTTTTGAAACTGGAAACACCATATATTTT.

In nucleotides, the CDR3 is TGTGCCAGCAGTTTAGTTCTGGGGGCCCTCAATGAGCAGTTCTTC. Protein product: CASSLVLGALNEQFF. The chain uses TRBV27 and TRBJ2-1; a weak D match, TRBD1 (6 bases). This CDR3 comprises 15 residues. Trimming removed 2 bases at V and 6 bases at J, with 14 bases between. Germline V gene lookup returns CDR1 MNHEY and CDR2 SMNVEV (reference sequence).

The J gene is TRBJ2-7, the V gene TRBV10-1, with no clear D. Trimming left V 6 bases short and J 1 base short, with 10 bases between. CDR1 and CDR2 from the germline V gene are WNHNN and SYGVQD (reference sequence). This CDR3 has 13 amino acids. The CDR3 loop is CASSPTDSYEQYF. CDR3 sequence (DNA): TGCGCCAGCAGCCCGACCGATTCCTACGAGCAGTACTTC.